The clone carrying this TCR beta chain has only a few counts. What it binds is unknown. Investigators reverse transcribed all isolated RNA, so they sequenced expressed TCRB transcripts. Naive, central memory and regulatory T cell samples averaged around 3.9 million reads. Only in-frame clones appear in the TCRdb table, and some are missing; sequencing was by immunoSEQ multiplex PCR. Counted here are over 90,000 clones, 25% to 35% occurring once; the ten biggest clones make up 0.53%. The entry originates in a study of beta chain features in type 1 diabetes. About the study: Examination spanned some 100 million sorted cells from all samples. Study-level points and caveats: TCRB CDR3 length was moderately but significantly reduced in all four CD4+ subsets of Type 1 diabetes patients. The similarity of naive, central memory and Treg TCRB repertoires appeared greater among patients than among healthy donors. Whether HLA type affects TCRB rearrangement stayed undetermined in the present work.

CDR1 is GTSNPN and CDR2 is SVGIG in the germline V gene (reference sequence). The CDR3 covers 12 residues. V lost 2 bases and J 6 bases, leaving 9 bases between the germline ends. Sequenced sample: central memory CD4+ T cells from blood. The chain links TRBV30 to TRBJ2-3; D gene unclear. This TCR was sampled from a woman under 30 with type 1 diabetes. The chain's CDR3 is CAWSRLHDTQYF. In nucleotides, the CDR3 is TGTGCCTGGAGTCGACTCCACGATACGCAGTATTTT.